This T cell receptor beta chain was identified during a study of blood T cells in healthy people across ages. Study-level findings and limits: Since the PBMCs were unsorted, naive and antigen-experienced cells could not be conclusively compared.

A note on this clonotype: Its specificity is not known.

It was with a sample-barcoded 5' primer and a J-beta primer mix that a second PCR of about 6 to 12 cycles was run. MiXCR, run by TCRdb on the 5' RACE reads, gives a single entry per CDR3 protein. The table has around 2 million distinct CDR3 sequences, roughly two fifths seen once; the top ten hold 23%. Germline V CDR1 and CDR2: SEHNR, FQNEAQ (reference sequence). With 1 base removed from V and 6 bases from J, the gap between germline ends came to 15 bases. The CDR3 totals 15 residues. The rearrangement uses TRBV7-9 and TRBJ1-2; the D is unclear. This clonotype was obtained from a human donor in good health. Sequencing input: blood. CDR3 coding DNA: TGTGCCAGCAGCTTAGTCAGCGTCAGCTCGGATGGCTACACCTTC. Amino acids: CASSLVSVSSDGYTF.